This T cell receptor beta chain was sequenced in a study of T cell responses to AZD1222 COVID-19 vaccine. Findings of the study overall: There were repertoire samples only from the period after the peak T cell response. Spike-specific TCR breadth and depth both grew after two AZD1222 doses. Mostly white British, mostly female donors; authors suggested clonal diversity may be underestimated. Regions left unmutated in variants are reportedly the target of nearly half of spike-specific TCRs.

Some clones are missing from TCRdb's copy, which holds only in-frame ones; the method was immunoSEQ multiplex PCR. The repertoire includes roughly 140,000 clones, 90% of them detected once, and around 1.5% sits in the top ten. Germline CDR1 reads GTSNPN; CDR2 reads SVGIG (reference sequence). The length of the CDR3 is 14 residues. J gave up 5 bases and V 2 bases, and 5 bases lay outside the gene matches. In regard to this clone: Its matching antigen is unknown.

This sequence joins TRBV30 and TRBJ2-1, with 8 nucleotides matching TRBD2. The specimen was peripheral blood, collected 28 days after the second AZD1222 dose. The receptor's source is an adult who received the AZD1222 COVID-19 vaccine. CDR3 sequence (DNA): TGTGCCTGGAGTCCGGGACTAGGCGACAATGAGCAGTTCTTC. Its translation is CAWSPGLGDNEQFF. Filled out from reference TRBV30 and TRBJ2-1, the complete variable domain reads SQTIHQWPATLVQPVGSPLSLECTVEGTSNPNLYWYRQAAGRGLQLLFYSVGIGQISSEVPQNLSASRPQDRQFILSSKKLLLSDSGFYLCAWSPGLGDNEQFFGPGTRLTVL.